Below, 26 T cell receptor beta chains from the same sample are listed, as sequenced in a study of memory CD4+ T cells and cytomegalovirus serostatus. Some clones are missing from TCRdb's copy, which holds only in-frame ones; the method was immunoSEQ multiplex PCR. The table includes approximately 60,000 clones, over 70% detected once. The sort gate was single viable CD3+CD4+CD8-CD45RO+ cells for memory CD4+ T cells. Sequenced input: memory CD4+ T cells from blood. The source of these receptors is an adult in good health and CMV-seropositive.

The chain uses TRBV30 and TRBJ1-1, with TRBD1 identical over 7 bases. Per the germline V gene, CDR1 is GTSNPN and CDR2 is SVGIG (reference sequence). The CDR3 loop spans 13 amino acids. V was pared by 7 bases and J by 1 base, with 6 bases of the junction left unmatched. The CDR3 loop reads CASSTGWNTEAFF. In DNA form, the CDR3 reads TGTGCCTCTTCGACAGGGTGGAACACTGAAGCTTTCTTT.

The rearrangement joins TRBV30 to TRBJ2-5; 9 bases map to TRBD2. The ends lost 3 bases at V and 5 bases at J; junction bases unmatched: 10. CDR3 size: 15 residues. Looked up from germline, CDR1 is GTSNPN and CDR2 is SVGIG (reference sequence). Written as DNA, the CDR3 is TGTGCCTGGAGCGTCGAGGGCGGGAGGGTGGAGACCCAGTACTTC. Its translation: CAWSVEGGRVETQYF.

This chain links TRBV20-1 with TRBJ2-3; D is unclear. The germline V gene has CDR1 DFQATT and CDR2 SNEGSKA (reference sequence). The CDR3 is 11 amino acids. V was clipped by 6 bases and J by 2 bases, with 6 bases between them. The CDR3 DNA follows: TGCAGTGCGGGGTCCACAGATACGCAGTATTTT. Protein: CSAGSTDTQYF.

The chain has TRBV6-5 and TRBJ1-5, with no clear D. The V end lost 2 bases, the J end lost 2 bases, and 10 bases lay between the germline ends. Germline CDR1 and CDR2: MNHEY and SVGAGI. The CDR3 sequence is 15 residues long. CDR3 nucleotides: TGTGCCAGCAGTTACGAGGGCTCCCGCAATCAGCCCCAGCATTTT. Translated, it gives CASSYEGSRNQPQHF.

This chain links TRBV7-9 with TRBJ2-7; 9 bases agree with TRBD2. Per the germline V gene, CDR1 is SEHNR and CDR2 is FQNEAQ (reference sequence). The length of the CDR3 is 13 residues. V shed 7 bases, J shed 7 bases, and the junction held 8 bases outside the gene matches. The DNA for the CDR3 is TGTGCCAGCAACGTAGCGGGAGCTGAAGAGCAGTACTTC. Translating gives CASNVAGAEEQYF.

Written as DNA, the CDR3 is TGCGCCAGCAGCTGGGGAGGGACTAGTGGCTACAATGAGCAGTTCTTC. This translates into CASSWGGTSGYNEQFF. The rearrangement links TRBV5-1 to TRBJ2-1; TRBD2 aligns across 8 bases. The V and J ends lost 3 bases and 3 bases, in that order; junction bases with no gene match: 8. The germline CDR1 and CDR2 sequences are SGHRS and YFSETQ. The CDR3 has 16 residues.

The chain joins TRBV19 to TRBJ1-1; 8 bases are shared with TRBD1. The CDR3 runs 15 residues. The germline CDR1 and CDR2 sequences are LNHDA and SQIVND (reference sequence). V lost 6 bases to trimming and J lost 1 base; unmatched junction nucleotides: 7. The CDR3 DNA is TGTGCCAGTAGCCGGGACAGGCCCCCGAACACTGAAGCTTTCTTT. Translating it yields CASSRDRPPNTEAFF.

This sequence joins TRBV19 and TRBJ2-3; the D gene is possibly TRBD1 (5 bases). Germline V gene data show CDR1 as LNHDA and CDR2 as SQIVND (reference sequence). The V end was cut by 5 bases, the J end by 4 bases, with 16 bases between. CDR3 length equals 15 residues. In nucleotides, the CDR3 is TGTGCCAGTAGTTCCTCCGCCCCAGGGTCAGATACGCAGTATTTT. Amino acid sequence: CASSSSAPGSDTQYF.

This clone was found a few times. The chain combines TRBV6-6 with TRBJ2-2; D not certain. Trimming pared 8 bases from V and 1 base from J, leaving 17 bases between. The CDR3 has 16 residues. Per germline, CDR1 MNHNY and CDR2 SVGAGI (reference sequence). The CDR3 DNA follows: TGTGCCAGCCCTCCTACTCTCGCGGAGAACACCGGGGAGCTGTTTTTT. This translates into CASPPTLAENTGELFF.

The V call is TRBV19, the J call TRBJ2-5; D possibly uses TRBD1 or TRBD2 (5 bases each). Per germline, CDR1 LNHDA and CDR2 SQIVND (reference sequence). V lost 6 bases, J lost 5 bases, and 19 bases lay in between. There are 15 residues in the CDR3. The chain's CDR3 is CASRDPRGWGETQYF. The CDR3 bases are TGTGCCAGTAGAGATCCGAGGGGATGGGGGGAGACCCAGTACTTC.

This clone came up a few times. This chain joins TRBV2 and TRBJ1-5; 8 bases match TRBD1. Germline-derived CDR1 and CDR2 are SNHLY and FYNNEI. The ends lost 6 bases at V and 7 bases at J; junction bases unmatched: 8. The CDR3 runs 14 residues. This CDR3 is CASSGGQGSQPQHF. The DNA of the CDR3 is TGTGCCAGCAGCGGCGGACAGGGTAGCCAGCCCCAGCATTTT.

The chain joins TRBV7-7 to TRBJ2-5, with D possibly TRBD1 on 6 matching bases. The V gene's germline CDR1 is SSHAT and CDR2 FNYEAQ (reference sequence). This CDR3 contains 15 residues. Trimming cost V 5 bases and J 2 bases, with 15 bases left between them. DNA of the CDR3: TGTGCCAGCAGCCAACTATTAGGACAGCAAGAGACCCAGTACTTC. Translation gives CASSQLLGQQETQYF.

This chain links TRBV6-6 with TRBJ2-7; D uncertain. Germline-derived CDR1 and CDR2 are MNHNY and SVGAGI (reference sequence). V was clipped by 5 bases and J by 3 bases, with 5 bases between them. The CDR3 covers 11 residues. The CDR3 is CASSTHYEQYF. Written as DNA, the CDR3 is TGTGCCAGCAGTACACACTACGAGCAGTACTTC.

CDR3 DNA: TGCGCCAGCAGCTACCCATCAGGGGGCATCGATGAGCAGTTCTTC. Translating gives CASSYPSGGIDEQFF. The rearrangement uses TRBV5-1 and TRBJ2-1; 8 bases are a match to TRBD1. The CDR3 runs 15 residues. V trimming: 3 bases; J trimming: 8 bases; junction bases outside the gene matches: 10. Germline loops: CDR1 SGHRS, CDR2 YFSETQ.

This rearrangement joins TRBV7-9 to TRBJ1-2; 8 bases align to TRBD1. Germline V gene lookup returns CDR1 SEHNR and CDR2 FQNEAQ (reference sequence). This CDR3 is built from 16 residues. The V and J ends lost 1 base and 2 bases, in that order; junction bases with no gene match: 6. The CDR3 DNA reads as TGTGCCAGCAGCTTAGGATCTGGACAGGGCAACTATGGCTACACCTTC. Its translation: CASSLGSGQGNYGYTF.

The rearrangement links TRBV28 to TRBJ1-2; D not resolved. The CDR3 is 14 amino acids. Trimming left V 5 bases short and J 4 bases short, with 14 bases between. Looked up from germline, CDR1 is MDHEN and CDR2 is SYDVKM. The CDR3 loop is CASSTPTEFYGYTF. CDR3 sequence (DNA): TGTGCCAGCAGTACGCCAACGGAGTTCTATGGCTACACCTTC.

This chain uses TRBV11-2 with TRBJ1-5; 7 bases fit TRBD1. CDR1 is SGHAT and CDR2 is FQNNGV in the germline V gene. The CDR3 runs 14 residues. With V trimmed by 1 base and J by 4 bases, 1 base remained unmatched. CDR3 in amino acids: CASSLAGGNQPQHF. As DNA, the CDR3 is TGTGCCAGCAGCTTAGCAGGGGGGAATCAGCCCCAGCATTTT.

The chain combines TRBV19 with TRBJ1-1; no firm D call. The CDR3 is 15 amino acids. V was cut by 3 bases and J by 2 bases, with 13 bases left in between. Germline loops: CDR1 LNHDA, CDR2 SQIVND (reference sequence). For the CDR3, the DNA is TGTGCCAGTAGTATCTTAGGTTTGGGAAACACTGAAGCTTTCTTT. Translation gives CASSILGLGNTEAFF.

The chain is built from TRBV19 and TRBJ2-1, with D possibly being TRBD2 (7 bases). The V end lost 1 base, the J end lost 8 bases, and 21 bases lay between the germline ends. The CDR3 spans 17 residues. The V gene's germline CDR1 is LNHDA and CDR2 SQIVND (reference sequence). The CDR3 spells CASSIVIGRGSGDEQFF. The CDR3 region has the DNA TGTGCCAGTAGTATAGTAATTGGGAGGGGGTCTGGCGATGAGCAGTTCTTC.

The chain is built from TRBV7-8 and TRBJ1-2; 7 bases align to TRBD1. The CDR3 length is 14 residues. V shed 5 bases, J shed 8 bases, and the junction held 11 bases outside the gene matches. Germline-derived CDR1 and CDR2 are SGHVS and FQNEAQ. The CDR3 loop is CASSPPTGFGGYTF. CDR3 nucleotide sequence: TGTGCCAGCAGCCCACCGACAGGGTTTGGAGGCTACACCTTC.

The CDR3, as DNA: TGTGCCAGTAGAACAGTCGAATACGAGCAGTACTTC. Translation: CASRTVEYEQYF. The chain couples TRBV28 to TRBJ2-7, with D unclear. The CDR3 consists of 12 residues. V was shortened by 9 bases and J by 4 bases, with 13 bases between the two germline ends. The germline CDR1 and CDR2 sequences are MDHEN and SYDVKM.

The V and J genes are TRBV7-2 and TRBJ1-2; maybe TRBD1 (6 bases). The germline CDR1 and CDR2 sequences are SGHTA and FQGNSA. CDR3 length: 15 residues. V shed 0 bases and J shed 7 bases, with 15 bases lying between them. Written as DNA, the CDR3 is TGTGCCAGCAGCTTAGCTTCAGGGGCTAACGCTGGCTACACCTTC. Protein product: CASSLASGANAGYTF.

The rearrangement joins TRBV7-2 to TRBJ2-3, with D tentatively TRBD2 (6 bases). CDR3 length: 16 residues. V was cut by 5 bases and J by 4 bases, with 19 bases left in between. Germline assignment: CDR1 SGHTA and CDR2 FQGNSA. CDR3 sequence reads: CASSRLFSGIADTQYF. The CDR3 DNA is TGTGCCAGCAGCCGACTTTTTAGCGGTATCGCAGATACGCAGTATTTT. Supplemented by reference TRBV7-2 and TRBJ2-3, the full variable domain reads GAGVSQSPSNKVTEKGKDVELRCDPISGHTALYWYRQSLGQGLEFLIYFQGNSAPDKSGLPSDRFSAERTGGSVSTLTIQRTQQEDSAVYLCASSRLFSGIADTQYFGPGTRLTVL.

J is TRBJ1-1 and V is TRBV4-3; D is unclear. Trimming removed 0 bases at V and 5 bases at J, with 10 bases between. The CDR3 runs 14 residues. Germline CDR1 LGHNA, CDR2 YSLEER. In DNA form, the CDR3 reads TGCGCCAGCAGCCAAGATTATGAAATGACTGAAGCTTTCTTT. Protein sequence: CASSQDYEMTEAFF.

V gene TRBV28 combines with J gene TRBJ2-7; D is unresolved. The germline V and J ends were trimmed by 7 bases and 2 bases, with 15 bases remaining between them. The CDR3 extends over 14 amino acids. Germline V gives CDR1 MDHEN, CDR2 SYDVKM. The CDR3 region has the DNA TGTGCCAGCACCCCTCCGGGCCTTACCTACGAGCAGTACTTC. This sequence encodes CASTPPGLTYEQYF.

This clone was detected only once. J is TRBJ2-1 and V is TRBV29-1; possible D gene TRBD2, 6 bases. This CDR3 contains 12 residues. Trimming shortened V by 4 bases and J by 7 bases, and 11 bases separated the two germline ends. CDR1 and CDR2 (germline): SQVTM, ANQGSEA. CDR3: CSVAGVLNEQFF. CDR3 nucleotides: TGCAGCGTTGCGGGGGTTTTGAATGAGCAGTTCTTC.